A single sample is the source of the 17 T cell receptor beta chains below, sequenced in a study of post-analysis software for immune sequencing data. Study conclusions and caveats: Higher frequency in patients than in controls was seen for about five TRBV segments, with TRBV5-6, TRBV5-1 and TRBV20-1 among them.

These receptors have no identified antigens. Sequencing libraries made from TCR beta cDNA carried unique molecular identifiers. TCRdb itself ran the PCR reads through MiXCR, one entry per CDR3 protein. The repertoire holds approximately 350,000 distinct CDR3 sequences, with less than 40% as singletons. The specimen was blood. These TCRs come from a girl between 5 and 17 years old with multiple sclerosis.

The rearrangement joins TRBV6-2 or TRBV6-3 to TRBJ2-1, with D tentatively TRBD2 (6 bases). Per germline, CDR1 MNHEY and CDR2 SVGEGT. The CDR3 covers 14 residues. Between the trimmed V and J ends, which lost 6 bases and 5 bases, there was a span of 14 bases. CDR3 coding DNA: TGTGCCAGCAGGCCGACTAGTATGGACAATGAGCAGTTCTTC. Translating it yields CASRPTSMDNEQFF.

CDR3 sequence: CASSDGQLQETQYF. The CDR3 coding sequence is TGTGCCAGCAGTGATGGCCAGCTCCAAGAGACCCAGTACTTC. V usage is TRBV6-1 and J usage is TRBJ2-5, with D hard to call. V dropped 3 bases and J dropped 1 base, with 9 bases sitting between them. This CDR3 has 14 residues. CDR1 is MNHNS, CDR2 SASEGT, per germline.

This clonotype was found a few times. This chain links TRBV21-1 with TRBJ2-3; the table's TRBD1 call for D was not verified on the DNA. TRBV21-1 is given as a pseudogene. There are 15 residues in the CDR3. The CDR3 DNA follows: TGTGCCAGCAGCAAGACAGAGTCTTTCACAGATACGCAGTATTTT. This encodes CASSKTESFTDTQYF.

This clonotype has only a few counts. V and J are TRBV7-6 and TRBJ1-4; 8 positions match TRBD1. This CDR3 spans 15 amino acids. V lost 5 bases to trimming and J lost 8 bases; unmatched junction nucleotides: 10. CDR1 and CDR2 from the germline V gene are SGHVS and FNYEAQ. Here the CDR3 DNA reads TGTGCCAGCAGCCCAGGACAGGGCGTTGAGGAAAAACTGTTTTTT. Its translation: CASSPGQGVEEKLFF.

On this clonotype: The junction differs from germline at one of its ends, possibly a read error. This rearrangement joins TRBV5-1 to TRBJ1-1; the D gene is possibly TRBD1 (6 bases). Looked up from germline, CDR1 is SGHRS and CDR2 is YFSETQ. The CDR3 is made up of 13 amino acids. Here the CDR3 DNA reads TGCGCCAGTAGCTCCACAGGGTTCACTGAAGCTTTCTTT. Translation gives CASSSTGFTEAFF.

This clonotype was observed a few times. The J gene is TRBJ2-1, the V gene TRBV5-6; D is unresolved. V was cut by 4 bases and J by 3 bases, with 11 bases left in between. Germline loops: CDR1 SGHDT, CDR2 YYEEEE. The CDR3 has 14 residues. The DNA of the CDR3 is TGTGCCAGCAGCCCAACGGCAGACTACAATGAGCAGTTCTTC. Translation gives CASSPTADYNEQFF.

This clonotype was recorded at least ten times. The V call is TRBV7-9, the J call TRBJ2-5, with 8 nucleotides matching TRBD1. With 5 bases clipped from V and 2 bases from J, the junction kept 4 bases outside the gene matches. CDR1 is SEHNR and CDR2 is FQNEAQ in the germline V gene (reference sequence). This CDR3 is 14 amino acids long. In DNA, the CDR3 is TGTGCCAGCAGCGGACGGACAGGGCAAGAGACCCAGTACTTC. Encoded protein: CASSGRTGQETQYF.

This clonotype was counted only a few times. The V and J genes are TRBV20-1 and TRBJ2-7; the D gene is possibly TRBD2 (5 bases). The CDR3 is 15 amino acids. The V gene's germline CDR1 is DFQATT and CDR2 SNEGSKA (reference sequence). Deletions cut 1 base from V and 1 base from J, with 14 bases between. The CDR3 DNA reads TGCAGTGCTAGAGTCGGAGGTACTACATCCTACGAGCAGTACTTC. It specifies CSARVGGTTSYEQYF.

The chain has TRBV6-2 or TRBV6-3 and TRBJ2-3; 9 bases are a match to TRBD1. The CDR3 length is 16 residues. Germline trimming cut 6 bases from V and 2 bases from J; bases unmatched to any gene: 9. Germline V gives CDR1 MNHEY, CDR2 SVGEGT. CDR3 sequence: CASRSGTGWLTDTQYF. For the CDR3, the DNA is TGTGCCAGCAGATCCGGGACAGGGTGGCTCACAGATACGCAGTATTTT.

This clonotype was observed many times. The V call is TRBV7-2, the J call TRBJ2-7; no clear D gene. With 1 base removed from V and 1 base from J, the gap between germline ends came to 8 bases. Looked up from germline, CDR1 is SGHTA and CDR2 is FQGNSA. The length of the CDR3 is 14 residues. CDR3 nucleotides: TGTGCCAGCAGCTTAGACAGTAATTCCTACGAGCAGTACTTC. It specifies CASSLDSNSYEQYF.

As regards this clonotype: This could be a read error, since a much larger clone is one nucleotide away. V gene TRBV20-1 combines with J gene TRBJ2-7, with 9 positions matching TRBD1. V lost 5 bases and J lost 6; bases outside the gene matches: 8. There are 13 residues in the CDR3. Germline V gene data show CDR1 as DFQATT and CDR2 as SNEGSKA (reference sequence). CDR3 nucleotides: TGCAGTGCTGGACCCGGGACAGGGTCCGAGCAGTACTTC. Encoded protein: CSAGPGTGSEQYF.

The chain carries TRBV7-2 and TRBJ2-5; the D gene is possibly TRBD1 (5 bases). The CDR3 covers 15 residues. Trimming removed 1 base from V and 1 base from J, with 10 bases in between. Germline loops: CDR1 SGHTA, CDR2 FQGNSA. CDR3 protein: CASSLGGHIQETQYF. DNA for the CDR3: TGTGCCAGCAGCTTAGGAGGACACATCCAAGAGACCCAGTACTTC. Based on the CDR3 plus reference TRBV7-2 and TRBJ2-5, the full variable domain is GAGVSQSPSNKVTEKGKDVELRCDPISGHTALYWYRQSLGQGLEFLIYFQGNSAPDKSGLPSDRFSAERTGGSVSTLTIQRTQQEDSAVYLCASSLGGHIQETQYFGPGTRLLVL.

J is TRBJ2-1 and V is TRBV20-1; no firm D call. The CDR3 spans 12 residues. CDR1 DFQATT and CDR2 SNEGSKA come from the germline V gene (reference sequence). Between the trimmed V and J ends, which lost 7 bases and 3 bases, there was a span of 10 bases. DNA for the CDR3: TGCAGTGTAAGCCAAGTCTACAATGAGCAGTTCTTC. Protein: CSVSQVYNEQFF.

This clonotype was counted once. The chain has TRBV5-1 and TRBJ2-1; D gene ambiguous. V was clipped by 0 bases and J by 2 bases, with 12 bases between them. The CDR3 extends over 16 amino acids. Germline V gene data show CDR1 as SGHRS and CDR2 as YFSETQ. The CDR3 nucleotides are TGCGCCAGCAGCTTGGATCTCTCCCTGACCTACAATGAGCAGTTCTTC. It codes for CASSLDLSLTYNEQFF.

The rearrangement uses TRBV30 and TRBJ2-4; a weak D match, TRBD2 (6 bases). The germline CDR1 and CDR2 sequences are GTSNPN and SVGIG (reference sequence). This CDR3 has 12 amino acids. Trimming stripped 2 bases from V and 9 bases from J, with 11 bases between. The CDR3 is CAWSRQGGIQYF. CDR3 nucleotide sequence: TGTGCCTGGAGTAGGCAGGGAGGCATTCAGTACTTC.

The CDR3 loop reads CAISPGHVNTEAFF. The CDR3 DNA reads TGTGCCATCAGCCCGGGACACGTGAACACTGAAGCTTTCTTT. This sequence joins TRBV10-3 and TRBJ1-1, with D perhaps matching TRBD1 (6 bases). The germline V gene encodes CDR1 ENHRY and CDR2 SYGVKD. The V end was cut by 6 bases, the J end by 0 bases, with 11 bases between. The CDR3 extends over 14 amino acids.

This chain links TRBV3-1 with TRBJ2-3; the D is unclear. CDR1 is LGHDT and CDR2 is YNNKEL in the germline V gene (reference sequence). The CDR3 is 12 residues long. Trimming removed 5 bases from V and 2 bases from J, with 5 bases in between. CDR3 in DNA: TGTGCCAGCAGCTCGGCCACAGATACGCAGTATTTT. As protein: CASSSATDTQYF.